This TCR beta chain was obtained from a study of T cell changes during pregnancy in multiple sclerosis. This table comes from immunoSEQ multiplex PCR, and its TCRdb copy is limited to in-frame clones, with some not included. The sample yields 75,000 to 80,000 clones, around 91% seen once. Trimming cost V 3 bases and J 8 bases; bases outside gene matches: 8. The germline gives CDR1 SGDLS, CDR2 YYNGEE. This CDR3 region has 15 residues. The sequenced sample was peripheral blood, obtained before pregnancy. The receptor was isolated from a female donor with multiple sclerosis, enrolled in a pregnancy study. V is TRBV9 and J is TRBJ1-3; the match to TRBD1 covers 10 bases. For the CDR3, the DNA is TGTGCCAGCAGCGGGCGACCGGGACAGGGGTACACCATATATTTT. The encoded protein is CASSGRPGQGYTIYF. Supplemented by reference TRBV9 and TRBJ1-3, the full variable domain reads DSGVTQTPKHLITATGQRVTLRCSPRSGDLSVYWYQQSLDQGLQFLIQYYNGEERAKGNILERFSAQQFPDLHSELNLSSLELGDSALYFCASSGRPGQGYTIYFGEGSWLTVV.